These 27 T cell receptor beta chains came from one sample sequenced in a study of blood T cell repertoires in COVID-19. TCRdb keeps only in-frame clones here, not all; method: immunoSEQ multiplex PCR. In the table there are fewer than 150,000 clones, 81% of which are singletons. Sample: peripheral blood. Every receptor here comes from a man aged 50 or older with acute or convalescent COVID-19.

The chain uses TRBV10-3 and TRBJ1-1; possible D gene TRBD1, 5 bases. Germline V gene sequence: CDR1 ENHRY, CDR2 SYGVKD. V lost 6 bases and J 1 base, leaving 18 bases between the germline ends. The CDR3 covers 16 residues. The CDR3 sequence is CAIRPGWGDPNTEAFF. CDR3 bases: TGTGCCATCAGGCCCGGATGGGGCGATCCGAACACTGAAGCTTTCTTT.

V gene TRBV5-6 combines with J gene TRBJ1-1; maybe TRBD1 (6 bases). The germline V gene encodes CDR1 SGHDT and CDR2 YYEEEE. The CDR3 consists of 15 residues. Deletions cut 0 bases from V and 0 bases from J, with 9 bases between. The CDR3 spells CASSLGDTMNTEAFF. The CDR3 coding sequence is TGTGCCAGCAGCTTGGGGGACACCATGAACACTGAAGCTTTCTTT.

The chain combines TRBV5-8 with TRBJ2-7; 8 bases align to TRBD2. With 4 bases clipped from V and 5 bases from J, the junction kept 5 bases outside the gene matches. Germline CDR1 SGHTS, CDR2 YDEGEE. The CDR3 totals 13 residues. CDR3 sequence (DNA): TGTGCCAGCAGCCGGGGGGGGCGCAACGAGCAGTACGTC. Encoded protein: CASSRGGRNEQYV.

V usage is TRBV11-2 and J usage is TRBJ2-2; D may be TRBD2 (6 bases). Germline V gene data show CDR1 as SGHAT and CDR2 as FQNNGV. This CDR3 has 14 residues. The ends were cut back, 5 bases at V and 7 bases at J, with 14 bases in the middle. The CDR3 sequence: CASSPRREVGELFF. The CDR3 DNA is TGTGCCAGCAGCCCCCGGAGGGAGGTCGGGGAGCTGTTTTTT.

The chain uses TRBV11-2 and TRBJ1-4; TRBD1 might be the D (5 bases). The germline CDR1 and CDR2 sequences are SGHAT and FQNNGV. This CDR3 spans 14 amino acids. The V and J ends lost 6 bases and 6 bases respectively, with 14 bases between them. The DNA of the CDR3 is TGTGCCAGCAGTCCAGGGTTGGCGGATGAAAAACTGTTTTTT. Protein sequence: CASSPGLADEKLFF.

This chain joins TRBV12-5 and TRBJ1-1, with 7 bases aligning to TRBD1. The trim removed 7 bases at V and 6 bases at J, leaving 17 bases unmatched. Germline CDR1 reads LGHNT; CDR2 reads FRNRAP. CDR3 length equals 16 residues. CDR3 sequence: CASAPDRARRRSEAFF. The CDR3 DNA follows: TGTGCTAGTGCCCCCGACAGGGCCCGACGAAGATCTGAAGCTTTCTTT.

The rearrangement uses TRBV28 and TRBJ1-6; 9 bases are a match to TRBD1. This CDR3 is 16 amino acids long. The V segment lost 6 bases and the J segment 7 bases; nucleotides outside the gene matches: 10. The V gene's germline CDR1 is MDHEN and CDR2 SYDVKM. The CDR3 region is CASRLPLTGGNSPLHF. CDR3 coding DNA: TGTGCCAGCAGACTACCTCTGACAGGGGGGAATTCACCCCTCCACTTT.

The chain combines TRBV19 with TRBJ2-5, with 9 bases aligning to TRBD1. Germline V CDR1 and CDR2: LNHDA, SQIVND (reference sequence). Trimming took 1 base from V and 5 from J; bases not matched to a gene: 8. CDR3 size: 16 residues. CDR3 DNA: TGTGCCAGTAGTATAGGAACAGGGGGCGAGTGGGAGACCCAGTACTTC. Amino acids: CASSIGTGGEWETQYF.

This clone was seen more than once but under ten times. The gene calls are TRBV9 and TRBJ2-2; TRBD2 aligns across 9 bases. The CDR3 length is 16 residues. The V and J ends lost 4 bases and 4 bases, in that order; junction bases with no gene match: 8. Germline V gene sequence: CDR1 SGDLS, CDR2 YYNGEE. In DNA, the CDR3 is TGTGCCAGCAGCAGACGGACTAGCGTGCGCACCGGGGAGCTGTTTTTT. Translation gives CASSRRTSVRTGELFF.

This clone appeared once. V and J are TRBV5-1 and TRBJ1-2; a weak D match, TRBD1 (6 bases). The CDR3 runs to 16 residues. Between the trimmed V and J ends, which lost 1 base and 6 bases, there was a span of 19 bases. Germline V lookup: CDR1 SGHRS, CDR2 YFSETQ. CDR3 sequence reads: CASSLKGTPMDNGYTF. The CDR3 bases are TGCGCCAGCAGCTTGAAGGGGACACCCATGGACAATGGCTACACCTTC.

The V and J genes are TRBV28 and TRBJ1-6, with 7 nucleotides matching TRBD1. The V gene's germline CDR1 is MDHEN and CDR2 SYDVKM. Trimming at V came to 4 bases and at J to 10 bases, leaving 4 bases not matched to a gene. CDR3 length: 13 residues. CDR3 sequence: CASSSTGRSPLHF. DNA for the CDR3: TGTGCCAGCAGTTCGACAGGGCGATCACCCCTCCACTTT.

The chain joins TRBV2 to TRBJ2-7; 9 bases match TRBD1. Trimming removed 5 bases from V and 1 base from J; junction bases left unmatched: 6. The CDR3 sequence is 15 residues long. CDR1 is SNHLY, CDR2 FYNNEI, per germline. CDR3 residues: CASSLPGQGSYEQYV. CDR3 DNA: TGTGCCAGCAGTTTACCGGGACAGGGATCCTACGAGCAGTACGTC.

The genes are TRBV5-1 and TRBJ1-5, with D perhaps matching TRBD1 (6 bases). The V gene lost 9 bases and the J gene lost 4 bases, with 17 bases spanning the gap. The CDR3 has 14 residues. In germline, CDR1 is SGHRS, CDR2 YFSETQ. The CDR3 spells CAKLASQGNQPQHF. The CDR3 nucleotides are TGCGCCAAACTGGCCTCCCAGGGGAATCAGCCCCAGCATTTT.

This sequence joins TRBV29-1 and TRBJ2-3, with 11 bases fitting TRBD2. The CDR3 is 15 amino acids. J was trimmed by 0 bases and V by 5 bases; bases with no gene match: 4. CDR1 and CDR2 (germline): SQVTM, ANQGSEA. CDR3 coding DNA: TGCAGCGTTAAGAGACTAGCGGGGAGCACAGATACGCAGTATTTT. Protein: CSVKRLAGSTDTQYF.

The genes are TRBV18 and TRBJ1-5; D uncertain. This CDR3 spans 14 amino acids. Germline loops: CDR1 KGHSH, CDR2 LQKENI. With 2 bases removed from V and 1 base from J, the gap between germline ends came to 6 bases. The CDR3 is CASSPGKSNQPQHF. Here the CDR3 DNA reads TGTGCCAGCTCACCAGGCAAAAGCAATCAGCCCCAGCATTTT.

CDR3 in amino acids: CASLLEENTEAFF. The CDR3 DNA sequence: TGTGCCAGCCTCCTCGAGGAGAACACTGAAGCTTTCTTT. J is TRBJ1-1 and V is TRBV2; D call uncertain. The V gene lost 8 bases and the J gene lost 1 base, with 11 bases spanning the gap. The CDR3 is 13 amino acids. The germline V gene has CDR1 SNHLY and CDR2 FYNNEI. Based on the CDR3 plus reference TRBV2 and TRBJ1-1, the full variable domain is EPEVTQTPSHQVTQMGQEVILRCVPISNHLYFYWYRQILGQKVEFLVSFYNNEISEKSEIFDDQFSVERPDGSNFTLKIRSTKLEDSAMYFCASLLEENTEAFFGQGTRLTVV.

This chain joins TRBV6-5 and TRBJ2-5; TRBD2 matches at 8 bases. Unmatched junction bases numbered 10, after V lost 6 bases and J lost 4 bases. CDR3 length: 15 residues. The germline CDR1 and CDR2 sequences are MNHEY and SVGAGI. The CDR3 bases are TGTGCCAGCAGGCTAACCGGGACTAGTGGAGAGACCCAGTACTTC. Encoded protein: CASRLTGTSGETQYF.

The chain recombines TRBV7-2 with TRBJ2-3; D not resolved. The V end lost 6 bases, the J end lost 2 bases, and 12 bases lay between the germline ends. Germline V gene sequence: CDR1 SGHTA, CDR2 FQGNSA. CDR3 length equals 14 residues. The DNA for the CDR3 is TGTGCCAGCAGTCGCGACTGGTTCACAGATACGCAGTATTTT. Its translation: CASSRDWFTDTQYF.

This rearrangement joins TRBV6-5 to TRBJ2-7; 8 nucleotides line up with TRBD2. V was pared by 2 bases and J by 2 bases, with 2 bases of the junction left unmatched. CDR1 is MNHEY and CDR2 is SVGAGI in the germline V gene. The CDR3 covers 14 residues. The DNA for the CDR3 is TGTGCCAGCAGTTACCTAGCGGGCACCTACGAGCAGTACTTC. Amino acid sequence: CASSYLAGTYEQYF.

V gene TRBV11-1 combines with J gene TRBJ1-6, with D maybe TRBD1 (5 bases). CDR1 and CDR2 from the germline V gene are SGHAT and FQDESV (reference sequence). Trimming cost V 5 bases and J 4 bases, with 6 bases left between them. CDR3 length: 13 amino acids. The CDR3 nucleotides are TGTGCCAGCAGCCCAGGGTATAATTCACCCCTCCACTTT. It encodes CASSPGYNSPLHF.

The chain couples TRBV9 to TRBJ1-4, with D perhaps TRBD1 (6 bases). The CDR3 is 15 residues long. V was trimmed by 3 bases and J by 2 bases, leaving 11 bases between them. Germline-derived CDR1 and CDR2 are SGDLS and YYNGEE. The CDR3 protein is CASSGSGATNEKLFF. For the CDR3, the DNA is TGTGCCAGCAGCGGGTCAGGGGCGACTAATGAAAAACTGTTTTTT.

The chain recombines TRBV27 with TRBJ2-1; unclear D gene. V gave up 5 bases and J gave up 0 bases, with 11 bases separating them. CDR1 is MNHEY and CDR2 is SMNVEV in the germline V gene (reference sequence). The CDR3 has 15 residues. For the CDR3, the DNA is TGTGCCAGCAGTCCTAAACTCGGCTCCTACAATGAGCAGTTCTTC. Translation: CASSPKLGSYNEQFF.

This chain joins TRBV30 and TRBJ1-1; tentative D call: TRBD1 (6 bases). V was cut by 1 base and J by 7 bases, with 19 bases left in between. The CDR3 loop spans 15 amino acids. Germline V lookup: CDR1 GTSNPN, CDR2 SVGIG (reference sequence). This CDR3 is CAWSGGGAPGGEAFF. CDR3 nucleotide sequence: TGTGCCTGGAGTGGCGGGGGGGCCCCTGGAGGTGAAGCTTTCTTT. The full variable domain, completed using reference TRBV30 and TRBJ1-1, is SQTIHQWPATLVQPVGSPLSLECTVEGTSNPNLYWYRQAAGRGLQLLFYSVGIGQISSEVPQNLSASRPQDRQFILSSKKLLLSDSGFYLCAWSGGGAPGGEAFFGQGTRLTVV.

The count of this clone is one. The J gene is TRBJ2-2, the V gene TRBV5-1, with TRBD2 identical over 13 bases. V dropped 4 bases and J dropped 2; count of bases not matched to a gene: 11. This CDR3 spans 19 amino acids. CDR1 and CDR2 from the germline V gene are SGHRS and YFSETQ. This chain's CDR3 is CASSQISGLAGANTGELFF. CDR3 sequence (DNA): TGCGCCAGCAGCCAAATTAGCGGACTAGCGGGGGCAAACACCGGGGAGCTGTTTTTT. Supplemented by reference TRBV5-1 and TRBJ2-2, the full variable domain reads KAGVTQTPRYLIKTRGQQVTLSCSPISGHRSVSWYQQTPGQGLQFLFEYFSETQRNKGNFPGRFSGRQFSNSRSEMNVSTLELGDSALYLCASSQISGLAGANTGELFFGEGSRLTVL.

The rearrangement links TRBV6-5 to TRBJ1-5, with D possibly TRBD1 on 5 matching bases. V lost 7 bases, J lost 2 bases, and 12 bases lay in between. CDR1 MNHEY and CDR2 SVGAGI come from the germline V gene. The CDR3 runs to 14 residues. The CDR3 loop is CASIRGAGNQPQHF. CDR3 nucleotide sequence: TGTGCCAGCATTCGCGGGGCCGGCAATCAGCCCCAGCATTTT.

The chain employs TRBV2 and TRBJ1-2; a possible D gene is TRBD1 (5 bases). With 7 bases removed from V and 8 bases from J, the gap between germline ends came to 23 bases. The CDR3 length is 15 residues. The germline gives CDR1 SNHLY, CDR2 FYNNEI. CDR3 coding DNA: TGTGCCAGCATCTGGCAGGGAGGGGACTGGGAAGGCTACACCTTC. It translates to CASIWQGGDWEGYTF. The complete variable domain, with remaining parts taken from reference TRBV2 and TRBJ1-2, reads EPEVTQTPSHQVTQMGQEVILRCVPISNHLYFYWYRQILGQKVEFLVSFYNNEISEKSEIFDDQFSVERPDGSNFTLKIRSTKLEDSAMYFCASIWQGGDWEGYTFGSGTRLTVV.

This clone occurred a few times. The CDR3 spells CAKIPPGHYNSPLHF. The DNA for the CDR3 is TGTGCCAAAATTCCCCCGGGACACTATAATTCACCCCTCCACTTT. The genes are TRBV27 and TRBJ1-6, with a possible D match to TRBD1 (6 bases). Trimming took 10 bases from V and 3 from J, leaving 16 bases between them. The CDR3 totals 15 residues. Germline lookup yields CDR1 MNHEY and CDR2 SMNVEV (reference sequence).